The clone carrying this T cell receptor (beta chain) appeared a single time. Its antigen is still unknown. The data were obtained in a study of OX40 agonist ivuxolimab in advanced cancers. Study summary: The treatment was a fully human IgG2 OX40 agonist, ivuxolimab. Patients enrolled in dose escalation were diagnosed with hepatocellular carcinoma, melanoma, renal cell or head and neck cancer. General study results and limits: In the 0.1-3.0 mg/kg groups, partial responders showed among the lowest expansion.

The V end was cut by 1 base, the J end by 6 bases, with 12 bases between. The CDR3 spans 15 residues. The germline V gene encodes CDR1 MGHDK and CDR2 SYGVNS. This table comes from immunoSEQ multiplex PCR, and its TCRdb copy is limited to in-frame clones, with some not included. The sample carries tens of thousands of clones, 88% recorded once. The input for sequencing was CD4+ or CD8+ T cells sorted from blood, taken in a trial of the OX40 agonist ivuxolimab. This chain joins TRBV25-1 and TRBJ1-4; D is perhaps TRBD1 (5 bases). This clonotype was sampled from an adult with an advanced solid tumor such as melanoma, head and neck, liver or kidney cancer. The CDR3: CASSESGREDEKLFF. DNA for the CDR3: TGTGCCAGCAGTGAATCAGGCAGGGAAGATGAAAAACTGTTTTTT. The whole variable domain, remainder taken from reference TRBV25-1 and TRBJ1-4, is EADIYQTPRYLVIGTGKKITLECSQTMGHDKMYWYQQDPGMELHLIHYSYGVNSTEKGDLSSESTVSRIRTEHFPLTLESARPSHTSQYLCASSESGREDEKLFFGSGTQLSVL.